The present entry profiles one T cell receptor beta chain with its context. Its antigen target is currently unknown. Per-base quality was not reported, and no clone a single base away is much larger than it. The sample belongs to a study of technical replicates of blood from several donors (dated by TCRdb to about 2017). The V end gives up 10 bases and the J end 0 bases, leaving 3 bases in the junction not matched to a gene. CDR1 and CDR2 are drawn from the germline V gene: MNHNS, SASEGT. There are 13 amino acids in the CDR3, from cysteine to phenylalanine inclusive. Only CDR3 DNA is held: 39 bases, read in frame from base 1. Libraries were made using the immunoSEQ multiplex PCR assay. TCRdb provides this immuneACCESS table in a form limited to in-frame rearrangements. Some clones are lacking; in checked studies, under half of them reflect an unresolved V gene, and why the rest are absent is not known. Across this sample there are 85,000 to 100,000 clones, with roughly 95% seen only once. Approximately 0.22% of the sample comes from the top ten.

The sample comprised T cells isolated from PBMCs. The sequence derives from a human donor in good health. The chain couples TRBV6-1 to TRBJ2-7; 10 middle bases align to TRBD1. The DNA is as follows: TGTGCCATGGGGACAGGGGACTCCTACGAGCAGTACTTC. Translated, this gives CAMGTGDSYEQYF.